This TCR beta chain was captured by sequencing in a study of shared clonotypes between healthy human individuals. V trimming: 1 base; J trimming: 5 bases; junction bases outside the gene matches: 6. Germline V gene lookup returns CDR1 SGHTA and CDR2 FQGTGA. The CDR3 length is 15 residues. Method: immunoSEQ multiplex PCR; TCRdb's copy keeps in-frame clones and lacks some. The sample lists about 510,000 clones; 79% were seen once. Sequencing input: PBMCs. The genes are TRBV7-3 and TRBJ1-1; 8 bases are shared with TRBD1. The TCR originated in a woman aged 40 to 50 in good health. Some clones in this sample may be carry-over from other donors' samples. The CDR3 is CASSLIPQGGTEAFF. The CDR3 DNA is TGTGCCAGCAGCTTAATTCCACAGGGGGGGACTGAAGCTTTCTTT.